This T cell receptor beta chain was found in a study of T cell changes during pregnancy in multiple sclerosis. Sequencing used immunoSEQ multiplex PCR; TCRdb keeps in-frame clones, though not all of them. The sample lists 15,000 to 20,000 clones, 88% occurring once. The CDR3 is 15 amino acids. V was pared by 3 bases and J by 2 bases, with 4 bases of the junction left unmatched. From germline, CDR1 is SGHDT and CDR2 YYEEEE. The TCR originated in a female donor in good health, enrolled as a control in a pregnancy study. Sample: CD4+ T cells from peripheral blood mononuclear cells, taken in the first trimester of pregnancy. This chain connects TRBV5-6 to TRBJ1-5, with TRBD1 matching 8 bases. CDR3 DNA: TGTGCCAGCAGCTGGGGACAGGACGGCAATCAGCCCCAGCATTTT. This sequence encodes CASSWGQDGNQPQHF.